This TCR beta chain was captured by sequencing in a study of CDR3 diversity in severe acne. This clonotype was picked up a small number of times. The germline gives CDR1 SGDLS, CDR2 YYNGEE. This CDR3 region has 14 residues. Trimming pared 2 bases from V and 0 bases from J, leaving 7 bases between. TCRdb fed the PCR reads into MiXCR, producing one record per CDR3 protein. The repertoire holds more than 85,000 distinct CDR3 sequences, with 45% to 50% as singletons. The V and J genes are TRBV9 and TRBJ2-3; a possible D gene is TRBD2 (5 bases). Sequenced sample: blood. The clonotype originates from a male donor with severe acne vulgaris. The CDR3 nucleotides read TGTGCCAGCAGCGTGTCGGGGAGCACAGATACGCAGTATTTT. Its translation: CASSVSGSTDTQYF.